What follows are 5 T cell receptor beta chains derived from one specimen sequenced in a study of T cell repertoires in cytomegalovirus infection. TCRdb itself ran the reads through MiXCR, one entry per CDR3 protein. The data contain approximately 500,000 distinct CDR3 sequences, approximately 16% of them seen just once; the ten biggest clones take up more than 20%. Sequenced: CD8+ T cells from PBMCs. The origin of the receptors is a human donor in good health (CMV status not recorded). Some clones in this sample may be carry-over from other donors' samples.

This sequence joins TRBV6-1 and TRBJ1-5, with 9 bases identical to TRBD1. V shed 1 base and J 5 bases; nucleotides not matched to a gene: 3. The CDR3 covers 15 residues. CDR1 is MNHNS, CDR2 SASEGT, per germline. The CDR3 is CASSEDRGLYQPQHF. The CDR3 region has the DNA TGTGCCAGCAGTGAAGACAGGGGGCTATATCAGCCCCAGCATTTT.

The table lists this clonotype with many counts. V and J are TRBV7-9 and TRBJ1-6; 9 nucleotides line up with TRBD1. The V and J ends lost 3 bases and 8 bases, in that order; junction bases with no gene match: 5. Germline lookup yields CDR1 SEHNR and CDR2 FQNEAQ (reference sequence). The CDR3 runs to 15 residues. CDR3 coding DNA: TGTGCCAGCAGCTTGGTGAGACAGGGGGATTCACCCCTCCACTTT. This sequence encodes CASSLVRQGDSPLHF. The full variable domain, with the rest looked up from reference TRBV7-9 and TRBJ1-6, is DTGVSQNPRHKITKRGQNVTFRCDPISEHNRLYWYRQTLGQGPEFLTYFQNEAQLEKSRLLSDRFSAERPKGSFSTLEIQRTEQGDSAMYLCASSLVRQGDSPLHFGNGTRLTVT.

This clonotype was observed at least ten times. V and J are TRBV7-6 and TRBJ2-3, with D perhaps matching TRBD2 (5 bases). V lost 6 bases and J lost 2, with 9 bases in between. The CDR3 is made up of 13 amino acids. Germline CDR1 and CDR2: SGHVS and FNYEAQ. The CDR3 region is CASRGRLTDTQYF. The CDR3 DNA follows: TGTGCCAGCAGGGGGAGACTCACAGATACGCAGTATTTT.

With respect to this clonotype: A much larger clone sits a single nucleotide away, making a read error possible. The V and J genes are TRBV28 and TRBJ2-1, with 9 bases lining up with TRBD2. The length of the CDR3 is 14 residues. Germline CDR1 reads MDHEN; CDR2 reads SYDVKM. In DNA, the CDR3 is TGTGCCAGCAGTGGGACTAGCTCCTACAAGGAGCAGTTCTTC. It is translated as CASSGTSSYKEQFF.

This clonotype occurred a few times. The gene calls are TRBV6-6 and TRBJ2-1; D might be TRBD1 (6 bases). Germline V gene sequence: CDR1 MNHNY, CDR2 SVGAGI (reference sequence). V was cut by 0 bases and J by 9 bases, with 12 bases left in between. The CDR3 loop spans 14 amino acids. The CDR3 nucleotides read TGTGCCAGCAGTTACTCGGGGGCCCCGGGTGAGCAGTTCTTC. Translating gives CASSYSGAPGEQFF.